Presented here are 13 T cell receptor beta chains from one specimen sequenced in a study of shared clonotypes between healthy human individuals. The assay was immunoSEQ multiplex PCR, and TCRdb's table has in-frame clones only and misses some. The sample has around 500,000 clones; roughly 80% are singletons. Sequences were obtained from PBMCs. The receptors derive from a middle-aged woman in good health. Some clones in this sample may be carry-over from other donors' samples.

This sequence joins TRBV28 and TRBJ1-2, with a tentative D call TRBD1 (5 bases). Deletions cut 3 bases from V and 7 bases from J, with 15 bases between. Per germline, CDR1 MDHEN and CDR2 SYDVKM. This CDR3 spans 14 amino acids. The CDR3 nucleotides read TGTGCCAGCAGTTTGGCCCAGGGAGGGTCTGGCTACACCTTC. Protein: CASSLAQGGSGYTF.

This clone was counted at least ten times. The identical CDR3 is also encoded by other nucleotide sequences in the sample. The rearrangement joins TRBV11-2 to TRBJ2-1; D gene unclear. The V end lost 2 bases, the J end lost 6 bases, and 8 bases lay between the germline ends. The germline gives CDR1 SGHAT, CDR2 FQNNGV. The CDR3 sequence is 13 residues long. The CDR3: CASSLTPLNEQFF. The CDR3 nucleotides read TGTGCCAGCAGCTTAACGCCTCTCAATGAGCAGTTCTTC.

The chain carries TRBV29-1 and TRBJ2-7; D is uncertain. This CDR3 has 11 residues. V lost 4 bases and J lost 4, with 8 bases in between. CDR1 and CDR2 (germline): SQVTM, ANQGSEA. The CDR3 sequence is CSVVLGYEQYF. As DNA, the CDR3 is TGCAGCGTTGTTTTAGGTTACGAGCAGTACTTC.

The chain recombines TRBV28 with TRBJ2-7, with TRBD2 matching 8 bases. The CDR3 consists of 18 residues. V trimming: 5 bases; J trimming: 2 bases; junction bases outside the gene matches: 17. The germline CDR1 and CDR2 sequences are MDHEN and SYDVKM. CDR3 loop: CASSTNKLLAEKAYEQYF. DNA for the CDR3: TGTGCCAGCAGTACCAACAAACTACTAGCGGAGAAGGCCTACGAGCAGTACTTC.

This clone was detected a few times. CDR3 loop: CSVSYRGRWNTEAFF. The CDR3 DNA reads as TGCAGCGTTTCGTACAGGGGGCGGTGGAACACTGAAGCTTTCTTT. The chain employs TRBV29-1 and TRBJ1-1; 9 bases agree with TRBD1. V was pared by 5 bases and J by 1 base, with 8 bases of the junction left unmatched. The CDR3 totals 15 residues. The germline gives CDR1 SQVTM, CDR2 ANQGSEA. Drawing the rest from reference TRBV29-1 and TRBJ1-1, the complete variable domain is SAVISQKPSRDICQRGTSLTIQCQVDSQVTMMFWYRQQPGQSLTLIATANQGSEATYESGFVIDKFPISRPNLTFSTLTVSNMSPEDSSIYLCSVSYRGRWNTEAFFGQGTRLTVV.

This chain joins TRBV27 and TRBJ1-2; 7 bases align to TRBD1. The CDR3 length is 13 residues. Per the germline V gene, CDR1 is MNHEY and CDR2 is SMNVEV (reference sequence). Germline trimming cut 5 bases from V and 8 bases from J; bases unmatched to any gene: 8. The CDR3 loop reads CASSLDRALGYTF. CDR3 bases: TGTGCCAGCAGTCTAGACAGGGCCTTGGGCTACACCTTC.

Regarding this clone: The likely explanation is a read error, given a far larger clone one base away. It is likely a read error, because the conserved phenylalanine at the end of the CDR3 is missing. The CDR3, as DNA: TGTGCCAGCAGGGGGCAGGTTGATGGCTACACCATC. Amino acids: CASRGQVDGYTI. V is TRBV2 and J is TRBJ1-2, with D possibly TRBD1 on 5 matching bases. The germline CDR1 and CDR2 sequences are SNHLY and FYNNEI. The V end lost 6 bases, the J end lost 6 bases, and 11 bases lay between the germline ends. The CDR3 has 12 residues.

The rearrangement links TRBV4-2 to TRBJ1-4; 9 bases map to TRBD1. The CDR3 is 15 residues long. After removal of 2 bases from V and 4 bases from J, the junction contained 2 bases not matched to a gene. Germline V gene data show CDR1 as LGHNA and CDR2 as YNFKEQ. The CDR3 DNA is TGTGCCAGCAGCCAATGGACAGGGGATAATGAAAAACTGTTTTTT. It codes for CASSQWTGDNEKLFF.

The chain has TRBV11-3 and TRBJ2-7, with TRBD2 as a possible D gene (6 bases). CDR1 is SGHNT, CDR2 YENEEA, per germline. This CDR3 spans 14 amino acids. Trimming removed 5 bases at V and 2 bases at J, with 13 bases between. In DNA, the CDR3 is TGTGCCAGCAGCCCCGGGGGTCGGGCCTACGAGCAGTACTTC. Its protein product is CASSPGGRAYEQYF.

J is TRBJ1-2 and V is TRBV28, with 8 bases that match TRBD1. The V segment lost 4 bases and the J segment 4 bases; nucleotides outside the gene matches: 8. Germline V gene lookup returns CDR1 MDHEN and CDR2 SYDVKM. CDR3 length equals 15 residues. CDR3 residues: CASSSRTGSGYGYTF. The DNA for the CDR3 is TGTGCCAGCAGTTCTCGGACAGGGTCGGGCTATGGCTACACCTTC.

A few counts support this clone. The chain combines TRBV6-4 with TRBJ2-2; D unclear. Trimming shortened V by 3 bases and J by 6 bases, and 8 bases separated the two germline ends. Germline CDR1 and CDR2: MRHNA and SNTAGT. The CDR3 has 13 residues. The CDR3 loop reads CASSEGPAGELFF. For the CDR3, the DNA is TGTGCCAGCAGTGAAGGCCCGGCCGGGGAGCTGTTTTTT.

The chain links TRBV27 to TRBJ2-7; D tentatively reads TRBD1 or TRBD2 (6 bases each). The CDR3 consists of 13 residues. V was trimmed by 7 bases and J by 2 bases, leaving 12 bases between them. CDR1 is MNHEY and CDR2 is SMNVEV in the germline V gene (reference sequence). The CDR3 coding sequence is TGTGCCAGCAATGTTGGGGGGCCCTACGAGCAGTACTTC. Its translation: CASNVGGPYEQYF.

With regard to this clone: A far larger clone is only one base removed, so a read error is likely. The identical CDR3 is also encoded by other nucleotide sequences in the sample. The rearrangement joins TRBV11-2 to TRBJ2-7; 11 nucleotides align to TRBD1. The V and J ends lost 5 bases and 7 bases, in that order; junction bases with no gene match: 10. The CDR3 has 15 residues. Germline lookup yields CDR1 SGHAT and CDR2 FQNNGV. The CDR3 region is CASSPRGGQGDEQYF. As DNA, the CDR3 is TGTGCCAGCAGCCCTCGCGGGGGACAGGGGGATGAGCAGTACTTC.